Below are 28 T cell receptor beta chains sequenced from a single sample in a study of T cell repertoires in aging, cancer and after chemotherapy. TRB rearrangements spanning V, D and J were amplified using mixed TRB-A/B primers. TCRdb redid the calling of the multiplex PCR reads with MiXCR, one entry per CDR3 protein. The sample lists 10,000 to 15,000 distinct CDR3 sequences; roughly a quarter were seen once. Peripheral blood genomic DNA, not sorted cells or RNA, was the template. The sample was blood. Source of these receptors: a human donor with a blood cancer.

This clonotype was seen at least ten times. V is TRBV6-1 and J is TRBJ1-4; maybe TRBD1 (5 bases). The CDR3 is made up of 16 amino acids. Germline V gene lookup returns CDR1 MNHNS and CDR2 SASEGT. Trimming left V 3 bases short and J 4 bases short, with 15 bases between. CDR3 sequence reads: CASSDRRTRSNEKLFF. The CDR3 bases are TGTGCCAGCAGTGATAGAAGGACACGGAGTAATGAAAAACTGTTTTTT.

The genes are TRBV5-5 and TRBJ2-2; D is perhaps TRBD1 (8 bases). Trimming removed 0 bases from V and 3 bases from J, with 18 bases in between. Looked up from germline, CDR1 is SGHKS and CDR2 is YYEKEE (reference sequence). CDR3 length equals 18 residues. CDR3 in DNA: TGTGCCAGCAGCTTGGCCGTCAATACAGGGGGGGACACCGGGGAGCTGTTTTTT. It codes for CASSLAVNTGGDTGELFF.

The sample holds a few counts of this clonotype. This chain links TRBV6-2 or TRBV6-3 with TRBJ1-5; the D is unclear. Trimming left V 7 bases short and J 7 bases short, with 14 bases between. Germline CDR1 reads MNHEY; CDR2 reads SVGEGT. This CDR3 contains 13 residues. The CDR3 is CASTLVPNQPQHF. DNA of the CDR3: TGTGCCAGCACCCTCGTCCCCAACCAGCCCCAGCATTTT.

By proportion, this clonotype is medium-sized (0.01 to 0.1%). The V gene is TRBV14, the J gene TRBJ2-6; D unresolved. Germline V gene sequence: CDR1 SGHDN, CDR2 FVKESK. The CDR3 contains 17 residues. V was shortened by 2 bases and J by 4 bases, with 15 bases between the two germline ends. The CDR3 region is CASSQKVVHWGANVLTF. CDR3 nucleotide sequence: TGTGCCAGCAGCCAAAAAGTGGTGCATTGGGGGGCCAACGTCCTGACTTTC.

The V call is TRBV4-1, the J call TRBJ2-3; D uncertain. V lost 0 bases and J lost 6, with 10 bases in between. The CDR3 runs 14 residues. Germline V gives CDR1 MGHRA, CDR2 YSYEKL. CDR3 bases: TGCGCCAGCAGCCAAGATTTCCGGACCGATACGCAGTATTTT. This translates into CASSQDFRTDTQYF.

This clonotype appeared a single time. This may be a read error: a much more frequent sequence differs by one nucleotide. The genes are TRBV30 and TRBJ2-1; 11 nucleotides line up with TRBD2. The CDR3 contains 16 residues. V lost 2 bases to trimming and J lost 10 bases; unmatched junction nucleotides: 13. Per the germline V gene, CDR1 is GTSNPN and CDR2 is SVGIG (reference sequence). CDR3 sequence (DNA): TGTGCCTGGAGTATGGGACTAGCGGTGGGTCGGGGGGAGCAGTTCTTC. It translates to CAWSMGLAVGRGEQFF.

This clonotype was seen more than once but under ten times. This chain joins TRBV10-3 and TRBJ1-2; D unclear. The V gene's germline CDR1 is ENHRY and CDR2 SYGVKD. V was trimmed by 6 bases and J by 7 bases, leaving 12 bases between them. CDR3 size: 12 residues. The CDR3 loop reads CAIRPGGSGYTF. The CDR3 coding sequence is TGTGCCATCAGACCCGGTGGGTCTGGCTACACCTTC.

V usage is TRBV15 and J usage is TRBJ1-5, with 11 positions matching TRBD1. This CDR3 is 17 amino acids long. The J segment lost 5 bases and the V segment lost 5 bases, leaving 11 bases of the junction unmatched. Germline V gives CDR1 LNHNV, CDR2 YYDKDF (reference sequence). The CDR3 is CATSPRDRGSSDQPQHF. The CDR3 DNA sequence: TGTGCCACCAGCCCCCGGGACAGGGGGTCTTCAGATCAGCCCCAGCATTTT.

The genes are TRBV12-3 or TRBV12-4 and TRBJ1-2, with 9 bases matching TRBD1. The CDR3 covers 15 residues. CDR3 loop: CASARDRETVDGYTF. In nucleotides, the CDR3 is TGTGCTAGTGCCCGGGACAGGGAGACGGTCGATGGCTACACCTTC.

This clonotype is deemed medium-sized (0.01 to 0.1%). The rearrangement joins TRBV7-6 to TRBJ2-3; 9 nucleotides agree with TRBD1. Trimming cost V 4 bases and J 2 bases; bases outside gene matches: 4. This CDR3 contains 15 residues. Germline loops: CDR1 SGHVS, CDR2 FNYEAQ. CDR3 in amino acids: CASSSGQGNTDTQYF. The CDR3, as DNA: TGTGCCAGCAGCTCGGGACAGGGAAACACAGATACGCAGTATTTT.

This clonotype occurred a few times. V is TRBV12-3 or TRBV12-4 and J is TRBJ2-3; TRBD2 matches at 9 bases. This CDR3 has 14 residues. V gave up 3 bases and J gave up 5 bases; unmatched junction bases: 3. CDR3 bases: TGTGCCAGCAGTTTCGGGCGGGGGGGAGATACGCAGTATTTT. Protein: CASSFGRGGDTQYF.

This clonotype was counted a single time. V and J are TRBV6-6 and TRBJ2-2, with D unclear. The CDR3 sequence is 17 residues long. Looked up from germline, CDR1 is MNHNY and CDR2 is SVGAGI (reference sequence). V was pared by 4 bases and J by 0 bases, with 15 bases between. CDR3 region: CASSSGRELANTGELFF. The CDR3, as DNA: TGTGCCAGCAGTTCCGGAAGAGAGCTTGCGAACACCGGGGAGCTGTTTTTT.

This clonotype was detected only a few times. The genes are TRBV10-3 and TRBJ1-5, with TRBD1 matching over 10 bases. After removal of 6 bases from V and 6 bases from J, the junction contained 5 bases not matched to a gene. The CDR3 covers 14 residues. Looked up from germline, CDR1 is ENHRY and CDR2 is SYGVKD. In nucleotides, the CDR3 is TGTGCCATCAGGGAGGGACAGGGGAGTCAGCCCCAGCATTTT. Amino acids: CAIREGQGSQPQHF.

As regards this clonotype: It may be a read error: a sequence one base away is much more abundant. The V gene is TRBV12-3 or TRBV12-4, the J gene TRBJ2-1; D is perhaps TRBD2 (6 bases). The CDR3 loop spans 15 amino acids. Trimming cost V 3 bases and J 7 bases, with 16 bases left between them. The CDR3 is CASSFITGAENEQFF. The CDR3 DNA reads TGTGCCAGCAGTTTCATAACGGGAGCGGAGAATGAGCAGTTCTTC.

The J gene is TRBJ1-5, the V gene TRBV6-6; a weak D match, TRBD1 (5 bases). This CDR3 region has 14 residues. Germline CDR1 and CDR2: MNHNY and SVGAGI (reference sequence). V lost 10 bases, J lost 7 bases, and 20 bases lay in between. The CDR3: CATTGGGGSQPQHF. CDR3 DNA: TGTGCCACCACGGGTGGGGGGGGTAGCCAGCCCCAGCATTTT.

The chain carries TRBV5-1 and TRBJ1-1; 7 nucleotides align to TRBD1. Looked up from germline, CDR1 is SGHRS and CDR2 is YFSETQ. The junction had 10 bases not matched to a gene; V was cut back by 4 bases and J by 4 bases. This CDR3 has 15 amino acids. CDR3 sequence reads: CASSPGAGGPTEAFF. The DNA for the CDR3 is TGCGCCAGCAGCCCAGGGGCAGGGGGACCCACTGAAGCTTTCTTT.

This clonotype rates as medium-sized. In DNA form, the CDR3 reads TGTGCCAGCAGTTACGGCAGCCCACTAGCGGGTTTCCAAGAGACCCAGTACTTC. It translates to CASSYGSPLAGFQETQYF. The chain recombines TRBV6-2 or TRBV6-3 with TRBJ2-5, with 9 bases aligning to TRBD2. The CDR3 contains 18 residues. J lost 1 base, V lost 2 bases, and 11 bases had no gene match. CDR1 MNHEY and CDR2 SVGEGT come from the germline V gene.

By sample fraction, this clonotype is medium-sized. This chain joins TRBV13 and TRBJ1-2; D remains ambiguous. Trimming removed 4 bases from V and 8 bases from J, with 8 bases in between. The V gene's germline CDR1 is PRHDT and CDR2 FYEKMQ (reference sequence). The CDR3 contains 11 residues. CDR3 loop: CASSSSGGYTF. The CDR3 DNA is TGTGCCAGCAGCTCCTCCGGAGGCTACACCTTC.

By share of the sample, this clonotype is medium-sized. J is TRBJ1-2 and V is TRBV19; D gene uncertain. Germline lookup yields CDR1 LNHDA and CDR2 SQIVND (reference sequence). The V end was cut by 3 bases, the J end by 4 bases, with 6 bases between. This CDR3 is 12 amino acids long. The CDR3 nucleotides are TGTGCCAGTAGTATTTTAGGCTATGGCTACACCTTC. Protein: CASSILGYGYTF.

This clonotype has a handful of counts. The CDR3 is CASSPDSGLRAATNEKLFF. The CDR3 region has the DNA TGTGCCAGCAGCCCTGATTCAGGGTTGAGGGCAGCAACTAATGAAAAACTGTTTTTT. The J gene is TRBJ1-4, the V gene TRBV12-3 or TRBV12-4; D is perhaps TRBD1 (5 bases). This CDR3 region has 19 residues. The germline V and J ends were trimmed by 6 bases and 0 bases, with 23 bases remaining between them.

This clonotype came up a few times. The V and J genes are TRBV10-3 and TRBJ1-5, with unresolved D. Germline V CDR1 and CDR2: ENHRY, SYGVKD. Between the trimmed V and J ends, which lost 6 bases and 0 bases, there was a span of 15 bases. The CDR3 runs 16 residues. The CDR3 loop is CAISPHSMTSNQPQHF. The CDR3 DNA sequence: TGTGCCATCAGCCCACACTCGATGACTAGCAATCAGCCCCAGCATTTT.

Of note for this clonotype: Being one base from a much bigger clone, this may be a read error. This sequence joins TRBV19 and TRBJ1-1; no firm D call. CDR1 is LNHDA and CDR2 is SQIVND in the germline V gene (reference sequence). The CDR3 length is 11 residues. The V and J ends lost 3 bases and 12 bases respectively, with 11 bases between them. The CDR3 nucleotides are TGTGCCAGTAGTATGGGCTGGGAGTCTTTCTTT. Encoded protein: CASSMGWESFF.

This clonotype is labeled as medium-sized (0.01 to 0.1%). The chain carries TRBV29-1 and TRBJ2-5, with a possible D match to TRBD2 (5 bases). The CDR3 runs to 13 residues. Germline V gene data show CDR1 as SQVTM and CDR2 as ANQGSEA. V was pared by 4 bases and J by 3 bases, with 12 bases between. The CDR3 protein is CSVVLAWEETQYF. CDR3 DNA sequence: TGCAGCGTTGTGTTAGCGTGGGAAGAGACCCAGTACTTC.

The CDR3 DNA follows: TGTGCCAGCAGCATCTCAGGGGTTACCTCCTACAATGAGCAGTTCTTC. It encodes CASSISGVTSYNEQFF. The chain recombines TRBV5-5 with TRBJ2-1; possible D gene TRBD1, 6 bases. V lost 4 bases to trimming and J lost 0 bases, with 14 bases between them. CDR1 and CDR2 from the germline V gene are SGHKS and YYEKEE (reference sequence). The CDR3 loop spans 16 amino acids.

This clonotype was detected a few times. The chain is built from TRBV30 and TRBJ2-5; D is ambiguous. CDR1 is GTSNPN, CDR2 SVGIG, per germline (reference sequence). Trimming cost V 3 bases and J 0 bases, with 5 bases left between them. This CDR3 has 12 amino acids. The CDR3 nucleotides read TGTGCCTGGAGACAAAACCAAGAGACCCAGTACTTC. Its translation is CAWRQNQETQYF.

This clonotype is labeled as medium-sized. The CDR3 spells CATGKTGSNQPQHF. In DNA, the CDR3 is TGTGCCACCGGCAAGACAGGGAGCAATCAGCCCCAGCATTTT. The V and J genes are TRBV10-3 and TRBJ1-5; 7 bases match TRBD1. CDR1 and CDR2 from the germline V gene are ENHRY and SYGVKD. The length of the CDR3 is 14 residues. With V trimmed by 10 bases and J by 1 base, 7 bases remained unmatched.

This chain connects TRBV19 to TRBJ2-1, with 15 positions matching TRBD2. J gave up 6 bases and V 9 bases, and 3 bases lay outside the gene matches. The length of the CDR3 is 14 residues. The germline V gene encodes CDR1 LNHDA and CDR2 SQIVND (reference sequence). CDR3 residues: CASGLAGGINEQFF. DNA of the CDR3: TGTGCCAGCGGACTAGCGGGGGGGATCAATGAGCAGTTCTTC.

The chain links TRBV28 to TRBJ2-1; either TRBD1 or TRBD2 may supply D (5 bases each). With 11 bases removed from V and 10 bases from J, the gap between germline ends came to 21 bases. This CDR3 contains 13 residues. The germline CDR1 and CDR2 sequences are MDHEN and SYDVKM. The CDR3 DNA follows: TGTGCCGCCTCTAGTTCGGGGCTTAGAGAGCAGTTCTTC. Translated: CAASSSGLREQFF. The full variable domain, completed using reference TRBV28 and TRBJ2-1, is DVKVTQSSRYLVKRTGEKVFLECVQDMDHENMFWYRQDPGLGLRLIYFSYDVKMKEKGDIPEGYSVSREKKERFSLILESASTNQTSMYLCAASSSGLREQFFGPGTRLTVL.